The clone carrying this T cell receptor (beta chain) was seen just once. The antigen is unknown. Assay used: immunoSEQ multiplex PCR; TCRdb lists only in-frame clones, some missing. In the table there are roughly 200,000 clones, 80% to 95% of which are singletons. CDR1 and CDR2 from the germline V gene are SGHVS and FQNEAQ. V was cut by 2 bases and J by 0 bases, with 13 bases left in between. The CDR3 has 16 residues. This sample was included in a study of T cell responses to AZD1222 COVID-19 vaccine. Study observations and caveats: Nearly half of spike-specific TCRs reportedly target unmutated variant regions. Seropositive at baseline were only a handful of AZD1222 recipients. Across spike, vaccine-associated CD4 TCRs were found, dominant at 160-218 and 743-854. Clonal diversity may have been underestimated, and the donors were mostly white British, with more females than males.

The clonotype comes from an adult who received the AZD1222 COVID-19 vaccine. Material: peripheral blood, obtained 28 days after the second AZD1222 dose. The chain has TRBV7-8 and TRBJ1-1; D is ambiguous. The CDR3, as DNA: TGTGCCAGCAGCTTACTCCCAGGAGGCCTGAACACTGAAGCTTTCTTT. This encodes CASSLLPGGLNTEAFF. Full variable domain (missing parts from reference TRBV7-8 and TRBJ1-1): GAGVSQSPRYKVAKRGQDVALRCDPISGHVSLFWYQQALGQGPEFLTYFQNEAQLDKSGLPSDRFFAERPEGSVSTLKIQRTQQEDSAVYLCASSLLPGGLNTEAFFGQGTRLTVV.